A single sample is the source of the 18 T cell receptor beta chains below, sequenced in a study of T-cell memory formation after mild COVID-19. TCRdb independently ran MiXCR on the 5' RACE reads; one entry per CDR3 protein. The table has nearly 250,000 distinct CDR3 sequences, over 15% seen once. Sequencing was performed on PBMCs or a T cell subset sorted from them (not recorded which). The receptor source for this set is an adult woman who had mild COVID-19 (a few samples of this study predate the infection). Cell type and time point are not known.

The V and J genes are TRBV5-1 and TRBJ1-2, with 7 bases that match TRBD1. Germline CDR1 is SGHRS and CDR2 is YFSETQ. Trimming at V came to 3 bases and at J to 6 bases, leaving 17 bases not matched to a gene. The CDR3 is 17 residues long. Here the CDR3 reads CASSSLSPGQSSDGYTF. DNA of the CDR3: TGCGCCAGCAGCTCCCTATCTCCGGGACAGAGCTCGGATGGCTACACCTTC.

This clonotype was detected ten times or more. The chain recombines TRBV4-1 with TRBJ2-5; the match to TRBD1 covers 9 bases. The junction had 9 bases not matched to a gene; V was cut back by 0 bases and J by 1 base. The CDR3 sequence is 18 residues long. Germline assignment: CDR1 MGHRA and CDR2 YSYEKL. The CDR3 protein is CASSQDRFGQGTQETQYF. In DNA form, the CDR3 reads TGCGCCAGCAGCCAAGACCGTTTCGGACAGGGGACCCAAGAGACCCAGTACTTC.

This clonotype was recorded a few times. This sequence joins TRBV5-1 and TRBJ1-2, with 9 bases lining up with TRBD1. V dropped 4 bases and J dropped 4; count of bases not matched to a gene: 5. CDR1 is SGHRS and CDR2 is YFSETQ in the germline V gene. CDR3 length: 14 amino acids. As DNA, the CDR3 is TGCGCCAGCAGCGGGACAGGGACTCCCTATGGCTACACCTTC. This gives the protein CASSGTGTPYGYTF. The full variable domain, with the rest looked up from reference TRBV5-1 and TRBJ1-2, is KAGVTQTPRYLIKTRGQQVTLSCSPISGHRSVSWYQQTPGQGLQFLFEYFSETQRNKGNFPGRFSGRQFSNSRSEMNVSTLELGDSALYLCASSGTGTPYGYTFGSGTRLTVV.

The chain carries TRBV12-3 or TRBV12-4 and TRBJ2-4, with D possibly matching TRBD1 (8 bases). The CDR3 length is 14 residues. V gave up 6 bases and J gave up 6 bases, with 15 bases separating them. CDR3 loop: CASRTGGGGNIQYF. In DNA, the CDR3 is TGTGCCAGCAGAACAGGGGGGGGAGGAAACATTCAGTACTTC.

This clonotype was detected a few times. V and J are TRBV3-1 and TRBJ1-4; D call uncertain. The CDR3 consists of 16 residues. CDR1 and CDR2 from the germline V gene are LGHDT and YNNKEL (reference sequence). Deletions cut 4 bases from V and 8 bases from J, with 20 bases between. CDR3 sequence reads: CASSPVGRASEEKLFF. The CDR3 DNA is TGTGCCAGCAGCCCTGTGGGTAGGGCGTCGGAAGAAAAACTGTTTTTT.

V is TRBV29-1 and J is TRBJ1-2; the D gene is possibly TRBD1 (6 bases). V was shortened by 1 base and J by 10 bases, with 13 bases between the two germline ends. This CDR3 region has 12 residues. The germline gives CDR1 SQVTM, CDR2 ANQGSEA. CDR3 region: CSVEVVAGDYTF. As DNA, the CDR3 is TGCAGCGTTGAAGTGGTGGCAGGGGACTACACCTTC.

J is TRBJ1-1 and V is TRBV24-1; no firm D call. V was shortened by 6 bases and J by 1 base, with 8 bases between the two germline ends. Germline CDR1 is KGHDR and CDR2 is SFDVKD. This CDR3 has 13 amino acids. The CDR3 DNA reads TGTGCCACCAGTCGGGAACCGAACACTGAAGCTTTCTTT. This gives the protein CATSREPNTEAFF.

The chain employs TRBV6-1 and TRBJ1-2; no clear D gene. V lost 2 bases and J lost 11, with 15 bases in between. This CDR3 is built from 13 residues. CDR1 and CDR2 from the germline V gene are MNHNS and SASEGT. The CDR3 region has the DNA TGTGCCAGCAGTGAACGCCAGGTACTTGGTTACACCTTC. Translated: CASSERQVLGYTF.

This clonotype has more than one count but fewer than ten. The chain carries TRBV6-5 and TRBJ2-7; 15 bases are a match to TRBD2. With V trimmed by 6 bases and J by 3 bases, 3 bases remained unmatched. The V gene's germline CDR1 is MNHEY and CDR2 SVGAGI. CDR3 size: 15 residues. The CDR3 DNA follows: TGTGCCAGCAGAGGACTAGCGGGGGGGCACTACGAGCAGTACTTC. Translating gives CASRGLAGGHYEQYF.

This clonotype was counted a few times. The chain employs TRBV30 and TRBJ2-5; D gene uncertain. Trimming pared 2 bases from V and 2 bases from J, leaving 6 bases between. Germline CDR1 GTSNPN, CDR2 SVGIG (reference sequence). The CDR3 extends over 12 amino acids. The CDR3: CAWSPLQETQYF. The CDR3 nucleotides are TGTGCCTGGAGTCCTCTGCAAGAGACCCAGTACTTC.

This clonotype has only a few counts. This chain links TRBV18 with TRBJ2-3; 10 bases map to TRBD2. V was clipped by 2 bases and J by 0 bases; unmatched bases: 2. Germline CDR1 is KGHSH and CDR2 is LQKENI. There are 16 residues in the CDR3. The CDR3 protein is CASSPETSGSTDTQYF. The CDR3, as DNA: TGTGCCAGCTCACCAGAGACTAGCGGGAGCACAGATACGCAGTATTTT.

This chain joins TRBV24-1 and TRBJ2-3; 7 bases fit TRBD1. This CDR3 contains 17 residues. The V gene end was trimmed by 3 bases and the J gene end by 3 bases; junction bases not matched to a gene: 11. Germline assignment: CDR1 KGHDR and CDR2 SFDVKD. CDR3 loop: CATSDRETGQITDTQYF. DNA of the CDR3: TGTGCCACCAGTGATCGAGAAACGGGACAGATAACAGATACGCAGTATTTT.

This clonotype has more than one count but fewer than ten. The rearrangement joins TRBV5-1 to TRBJ2-3; unclear D gene. Trimming stripped 3 bases from V and 1 base from J, with 9 bases between. The germline CDR1 and CDR2 sequences are SGHRS and YFSETQ. The CDR3 is made up of 14 amino acids. DNA for the CDR3: TGCGCCAGCAGCTACGCAGATCGCACAGATACGCAGTATTTT. Protein product: CASSYADRTDTQYF.

CDR3 loop: CATGARDGARGQYF. CDR3 bases: TGTGCCACCGGAGCACGAGATGGGGCTCGCGGGCAGTACTTC. The V and J genes are TRBV6-5 and TRBJ2-7, with D possibly TRBD1 on 5 matching bases. Germline assignment: CDR1 MNHEY and CDR2 SVGAGI. The CDR3 runs to 14 residues. Trimming stripped 10 bases from V and 9 bases from J, with 25 bases between.

The DNA of the CDR3 is TGTGCCAGCAGCTCTCTACAGGGGTCCGAGAACACTGAAGCTTTCTTT. This gives the protein CASSSLQGSENTEAFF. The gene calls are TRBV7-6 and TRBJ1-1, with 7 bases fitting TRBD1. Per the germline V gene, CDR1 is SGHVS and CDR2 is FNYEAQ. V lost 4 bases and J lost 1; bases outside the gene matches: 9. The CDR3 has 16 residues.

This clonotype showed up just a few times. The rearrangement joins TRBV3-1 to TRBJ2-5, with TRBD2 matching over 7 bases. The CDR3 covers 17 residues. J lost 2 bases, V lost 0 bases, and 9 bases had no gene match. Germline V gene lookup returns CDR1 LGHDT and CDR2 YNNKEL (reference sequence). This chain's CDR3 is CASSQDLGGGGQETQYF. The CDR3 bases are TGTGCCAGCAGCCAAGATCTGGGTGGGGGAGGGCAAGAGACCCAGTACTTC.

This clonotype came up many times. This chain connects TRBV5-1 to TRBJ2-5, with D hard to call. Germline CDR1 is SGHRS and CDR2 is YFSETQ. CDR3 length: 12 residues. V shed 4 bases and J shed 1 base, with 5 bases lying between them. The CDR3 loop is CASSLSQETQYF. CDR3 DNA sequence: TGCGCCAGCAGCCTCTCCCAAGAGACCCAGTACTTC. Full variable domain (missing parts from reference TRBV5-1 and TRBJ2-5): KAGVTQTPRYLIKTRGQQVTLSCSPISGHRSVSWYQQTPGQGLQFLFEYFSETQRNKGNFPGRFSGRQFSNSRSEMNVSTLELGDSALYLCASSLSQETQYFGPGTRLLVL.

The V and J genes are TRBV29-1 and TRBJ2-7; 8 positions agree with TRBD1. The germline gives CDR1 SQVTM, CDR2 ANQGSEA. The CDR3 has 13 amino acids. With 7 bases clipped from V and 3 bases from J, the junction kept 8 bases outside the gene matches. This CDR3 reads CSGAQGAGYEQYF. The CDR3 region has the DNA TGCAGCGGAGCCCAGGGGGCGGGCTACGAGCAGTACTTC.